These T cell receptor beta chains were read from a single sample in a study of blood T cell repertoires in COVID-19. Sequencing used immunoSEQ multiplex PCR; TCRdb keeps in-frame clones, though not all of them. Seen here are 60,000 to 80,000 clones, 80% to 90% observed once, and the top ten hold over 4%. Sequenced sample: peripheral blood. The receptors were gathered from a human donor in a cohort sampled during active COVID-19. Each CDR3 is given with its conserved first and last residue. A D gene is named only where the DNA matches it firmly. Not every row has a clone size; where given, it reads once, few, many or a size class.

V	J	size	D	DNA	CDR3
TRBV18	TRBJ1-5	-	-	TGTGCCAGCTCAAGAGGGTTATCTCAGCCCCAGCATTTT	CASSRGLSQPQHF
TRBV6-6	TRBJ2-3	once	TRBD1	TGTGCCAGCAGTGACTCTCACAGGGGTGGGGATACGCAGTATTTT	CASSDSHRGGDTQYF
TRBV6-2/TRBV6-3	TRBJ2-5	-	TRBD2	TGTGCCAGCAGTACTGTTAGCGGGATGGGCCAAGAGACCCAGTACTTC	CASSTVSGMGQETQYF
TRBV28	TRBJ2-3	-	-	TGTGCCAGCAGCCCGACTCTCCGGGATACGCAGTATTTT	CASSPTLRDTQYF
TRBV19	TRBJ2-5	-	TRBD2	TGTGCCAGTAGTCCCCAAACGGTGACTAGCGCCCAAGAGACCCAGTACTTC	CASSPQTVTSAQETQYF
TRBV3-1/TRBV3-2	TRBJ1-2	-	-	TGTGCCAGCAGCCAAGAGGGCCCCTATGGCTACACCTTC	CASSQEGPYGYTF
TRBV11-1	TRBJ2-3	-	-	TGTGCCAGCAGCCATGGTATGCAGGGGCGGCCAGATACGCAGTATTTT	CASSHGMQGRPDTQYF
TRBV5-4	TRBJ2-5	-	TRBD2	TGTGCCAGCAGCTTGGCGCTAGCGGGGCGGGTGGGGACCCAGTACTTC	CASSLALAGRVGTQYF
TRBV18	TRBJ1-2	-	-	TGTGCCAGCTCACCACCTGGCGGAACCCGGACTAACTATGGCTACACCTTC	CASSPPGGTRTNYGYTF
TRBV29-1	TRBJ1-1	-	-	TGCAGCGGAAGACGGGTGGCTGAAGCTTTCTTT	CSGRRVAEAFF
TRBV27	TRBJ1-5	-	TRBD1	TGTGCCAGCAGTACCAACAGGGGAAGCAATCAGCCCCAGCATTTT	CASSTNRGSNQPQHF
TRBV6-6	TRBJ1-6	-	TRBD1	TGTGCCAGCCGGGACAGGGGTAATTCACCCCTCCACTTT	CASRDRGNSPLHF
TRBV2	TRBJ2-2	-	TRBD1	TGTGCCAGCAGCCGGGACAGAAACACCGGGGAGCTGTTTTTT	CASSRDRNTGELFF
TRBV20-1	TRBJ1-2	-	TRBD1	TGCAGTGCTAGTAACAGGGGATCCTCTGGCTACACCTTC	CSASNRGSSGYTF
TRBV12-3/TRBV12-4	TRBJ1-2	-	-	TGTGCCAGCAGTTTGTGGCAGATCTATGGCTACACCTTC	CASSLWQIYGYTF
TRBV18	TRBJ2-1	-	TRBD2	TGTGCCAGCTCACCTGGGACTAGTCACAATGAGCAGTTCTTC	CASSPGTSHNEQFF
TRBV7-9	TRBJ2-1	-	TRBD2	TGTGCCAGCAGCTTAAGAGCGGGGTACAATGAGCAGTTCTTC	CASSLRAGYNEQFF
TRBV6-5	TRBJ1-4	-	-	TGTGCCAGCAGTCCCCCGGTAAGGGGATACGAAAAACTGTTTTTT	CASSPPVRGYEKLFF
TRBV7-2	TRBJ1-4	-	TRBD1	TGTGCCAGCAGCCGGACAGGGATAGATGAAAAACTGTTTTTT	CASSRTGIDEKLFF
TRBV5-4	TRBJ2-3	-	-	TGTGCCAGCAGCAGCCAGACTGCAGATACGCAGTATTTT	CASSSQTADTQYF
TRBV2	TRBJ2-2	once	-	TGTGCCAGCAAGGGGGTAGCGGGGAACACCGGGGAGCTGTTTTTT	CASKGVAGNTGELFF
TRBV4-2	TRBJ2-2	-	TRBD2	TGTGCCAGCAGCCAAGATCCTAGCGGGGGGGCGAACACCGGGGAGCTGTTTTTT	CASSQDPSGGANTGELFF
TRBV11-3	TRBJ1-3	-	TRBD1	TGTGCCAGCAAGCACCGGGACAGATATAGCTCTGGAAACACCATATATTTT	CASKHRDRYSSGNTIYF
TRBV7-8	TRBJ1-2	-	TRBD1	TGTGCCAGCAGCTTATTAGCGGCAGGGGGGACGAATGGCTACACCTTC	CASSLLAAGGTNGYTF
TRBV11-2	TRBJ2-3	-	TRBD2	TGTGCCAGCAGCTTAGGCGGGGGGAGCACAGATACGCAGTATTTT	CASSLGGGSTDTQYF
TRBV29-1	TRBJ2-1	-	TRBD2	TGCAGCGTTGAGGCTAGCGGGGGCAGGAATGAGCAGTTCTTC	CSVEASGGRNEQFF
TRBV7-7	TRBJ2-2	few	-	TGTGCTAGCAGCTCCTACACCGGGGAGCTGTTTTTT	CASSSYTGELFF
TRBV9	TRBJ2-7	-	TRBD1	TGTGCCAGCAGTGTTGGGACAGGGATCTTAAAGAACGAGCAGTACTTC	CASSVGTGILKNEQYF
TRBV7-7	TRBJ2-5	-	TRBD2	TGTGCTAGCAGCTTTTTGGGACTAGCGGACTCAGAGACCCAGTACTTC	CASSFLGLADSETQYF
TRBV5-6	TRBJ1-4	once	-	TGTGCCAGCAGCTGGGGGCAGGGTATGGGTGAAAAACTGTTTTTT	CASSWGQGMGEKLFF
TRBV10-2	TRBJ1-1	-	TRBD1	TGCGCCAGCAGTGAGTCGGGGGGTCAGGGGGCGTTTGAAGCTTTCTTT	CASSESGGQGAFEAFF
TRBV11-2	TRBJ1-2	-	TRBD1	TGTGCCAGCAGCTCACGGGGGGACAGGCGGCCGGTCGGCTATGGCTACACCTTC	CASSSRGDRRPVGYGYTF
TRBV9	TRBJ1-1	-	TRBD1	TGTGCCAGCAGCGCTAACGGACAGGGCGAGATTAGCACTGAAGCTTTCTTT	CASSANGQGEISTEAFF
TRBV11-2	TRBJ2-7	-	TRBD1	TGTGCCAGCAGCCGAAGACAGGGTTCGTACGAGCAGTACTTC	CASSRRQGSYEQYF
TRBV7-9	TRBJ2-1	-	-	TGTGCCAGCAGCCTAACCCCGGTGAATGAGCAGTTCTTC	CASSLTPVNEQFF
TRBV6-2/TRBV6-3	TRBJ1-5	-	-	TGTGCCAGCAGTTATGGGGGGGGCGGGGGCAATCAGCCCCAGCATTTT	CASSYGGGGGNQPQHF
TRBV5-6	TRBJ1-1	few	TRBD1	TGTGCCAGCGCGGGACAGAGGAACACTGAAGCTTTCTTT	CASAGQRNTEAFF
TRBV11-2	TRBJ2-5	-	TRBD2	TGTGCCAGCAGCTTAGTGGGTAGCGGGAGCGGTCGGGAGACCCAGTACTTC	CASSLVGSGSGRETQYF
TRBV7-8	TRBJ2-5	once	TRBD2	TGTGCCAGCAGCTTAGGTCCTAGCGGGGGGCAGACCCAGTACTTC	CASSLGPSGGQTQYF
TRBV2	TRBJ2-5	-	-	TGTGCCAGCAGTGAAGGGTGGGGCCGAAAAGAGACCCAGTACTTC	CASSEGWGRKETQYF
TRBV30	TRBJ2-3	-	-	TGTGCCTGGAGTTATAGCGCCCCAGATACGCAGTATTTT	CAWSYSAPDTQYF
TRBV29-1	TRBJ2-5	once	-	TGCAGCGTAGCCCCGGACAGACAAGAGACCCAGTACTTC	CSVAPDRQETQYF
TRBV2	TRBJ2-7	once	-	TGTGCCAGCAGGATTGCACAGCACGAGCAGTACTTC	CASRIAQHEQYF
TRBV9	TRBJ1-1	-	-	TGTGCCAGCAGCGCCCAGGTGAGTGGCACTGAAGCTTTCTTT	CASSAQVSGTEAFF
TRBV4-2	TRBJ2-5	-	TRBD2	TGTGCCAGCAGCCAAAGCGGGGGGGCGGAGACCCAGTACTTC	CASSQSGGAETQYF
TRBV6-5	TRBJ1-2	-	TRBD1	TGTGCCAGCAGCCCGACAGGGGCGTGGGGCTACACCTTC	CASSPTGAWGYTF
TRBV3-1/TRBV3-2	TRBJ1-2	-	TRBD1	TGTGCCAGCAGCCACCTAGGACAGGGGGGGTATGGCTACACCTTC	CASSHLGQGGYGYTF
TRBV19	TRBJ2-4	-	-	TGTGCCAGCGATCCTGGGGCAGGGGGGCCGAGGGACATTCAGTACTTC	CASDPGAGGPRDIQYF
TRBV5-6	TRBJ2-6	once	-	TGTGCCAGCAGCTTGGGGGCTCTGGGGCTTGGGGCCAACGTCCTGACTTTC	CASSLGALGLGANVLTF
TRBV7-2	TRBJ2-5	-	-	TGTGCCAGCAGCCAAGGGCGGAACAGGGCTCAAGAGACCCAGTACTTC	CASSQGRNRAQETQYF